This TCR beta chain was identified in a study of cytomegalovirus exposure and HLA in healthy donors. Study-level findings and limits: There were reportedly fewer N-insertions in an Asian-associated ancestry cluster than the approximately 670-donor mean, in a later analysis. Prior analysis indicated that the majority of TCR beta V segments exhibited productivity approximately 87% or approximately 30% of the time. Sequencing likely produced, as an artifact, a cluster of highly shared sequence variants. CMV serostatus was the only immune exposure information that was available.

With 60 Vbeta and 13 Jbeta primers, the PCR was carried out. TCRdb keeps only in-frame clones here, not all; method: immunoSEQ multiplex PCR. This table has over 150,000 clones, 80% to 85% appearing once. This clone was recorded once. Antigen specificity is unknown. Trimming cost V 6 bases and J 4 bases, with 17 bases left between them. There are 15 residues in the CDR3. Germline CDR1 reads MNHEY; CDR2 reads SVGAGI. The sample consisted of PBMCs. The TCR sequence derives from a boy between 2 and 10 years old in good health and CMV-seronegative. This chain links TRBV6-5 with TRBJ2-3, with D possibly being TRBD2 (7 bases). The CDR3 here is CASRLGWGGADTQYF. Here the CDR3 DNA reads TGTGCCAGCAGGCTCGGGTGGGGGGGCGCAGATACGCAGTATTTT.